The T cell receptor (beta chain) described here comes from a study of cytomegalovirus exposure and HLA in healthy donors. Both 60 Vbeta primers and 13 Jbeta primers went into the PCR. The repertoire was sequenced with immunoSEQ multiplex PCR; TCRdb's copy has only in-frame clones and lacks some. The sample yields about 110,000 clones, around 62% seen once. This CDR3 contains 13 residues. V trimming: 5 bases; J trimming: 6 bases; junction bases outside the gene matches: 4. Germline V lookup: CDR1 SGHNT, CDR2 YYREEE (reference sequence). The sample comprised PBMCs. The V and J genes are TRBV5-4 and TRBJ2-1; TRBD1 matches 8 bases. This receptor was taken from a man younger than 45 in good health and CMV-seropositive. CDR3 in DNA: TGTGCCAGCAGTTCCGACAGGGGCAATGAGCAGTTCTTC. Its protein is CASSSDRGNEQFF.